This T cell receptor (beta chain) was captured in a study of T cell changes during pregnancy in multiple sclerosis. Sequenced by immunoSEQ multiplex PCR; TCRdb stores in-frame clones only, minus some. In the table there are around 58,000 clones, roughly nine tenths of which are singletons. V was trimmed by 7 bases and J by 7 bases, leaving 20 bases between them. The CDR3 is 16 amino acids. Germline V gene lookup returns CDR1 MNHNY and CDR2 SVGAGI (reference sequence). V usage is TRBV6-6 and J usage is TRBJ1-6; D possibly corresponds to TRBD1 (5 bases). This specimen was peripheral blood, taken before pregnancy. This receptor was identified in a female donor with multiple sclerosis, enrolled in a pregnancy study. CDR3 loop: CASKITGTGRNSPLHF. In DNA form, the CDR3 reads TGTGCCAGCAAAATCACCGGGACTGGACGGAATTCACCCCTCCACTTT.